These 5 T cell receptor beta chains were all obtained from the same sample, sequenced in a study of shared clonotypes between healthy human individuals (dated by TCRdb to 2020 to 2022). Receptors were amplified or captured by the immunoSEQ multiplex PCR assay. TCRdb re-hosts the immuneACCESS table, in-frame sequences only. Its copies lack some clones; in the studies checked, an unresolved V gene accounts for under half of them, and the cause for the rest is not known. The table for this sample lists under 2,000,000 clones; just under 95% of them were counted only once. Less than 1.5% of the sample rests with the top ten. CD8 naive samples were CD45RO-negative cells positively selected for CCR7, giving a CD45RA+CCR7+ population that excluded TemRA cells. Sequences were obtained from naive CD8+ T cells sorted from blood. The cell subset or site label, as the study defines it: CD45RA+CCR7+. The receptors stem from a man between 18 and 35 years old in good health.

The chain joins TRBV5-4 to TRBJ1-1; no reliable D call. CDR1 and CDR2 (germline): SGHNT, YYREEE (reference sequence). Trimming removed 4 bases at V and 4 bases at J, with 14 bases between. The length of the CDR3 is 14 residues. The CDR3 nucleotides read TGTGCCAGCAGCGCCGGAACTGAGGGCACTGAAGCTTTCTTT. Translated, it gives CASSAGTEGTEAFF.

This clone was recorded only once. The J gene is TRBJ2-7, the V gene TRBV27, with D tentatively TRBD2 (6 bases). The germline gives CDR1 MNHEY, CDR2 SMNVEV (reference sequence). The CDR3 contains 15 residues. Trimming cost V 0 bases and J 0 bases, with 9 bases left between them. The chain's CDR3 is CASSLSGTYSYEQYF. As DNA, the CDR3 is TGTGCCAGCAGTTTATCGGGGACTTACTCCTACGAGCAGTACTTC.

The V call is TRBV7-9, the J call TRBJ2-7, with D perhaps matching TRBD1 or TRBD2 (6 bases each). The germline CDR1 and CDR2 sequences are SEHNR and FQNEAQ (reference sequence). CDR3 length equals 14 residues. Trimming removed 4 bases at V and 2 bases at J, with 12 bases between. The CDR3 is CASSYGGRTYEQYF. CDR3 nucleotide sequence: TGTGCCAGCAGCTACGGGGGCCGGACCTACGAGCAGTACTTC.

CDR3 nucleotide sequence: TGTGCCAGCAGCGACGCAGGGAGGCAAGAGACCCAGTACTTC. It yields the protein CASSDAGRQETQYF. J is TRBJ2-5 and V is TRBV13; D is perhaps TRBD2 (6 bases). The ends were cut back, 5 bases at V and 2 bases at J, with 12 bases in the middle. CDR3 length: 14 residues. Per germline, CDR1 PRHDT and CDR2 FYEKMQ (reference sequence).

This chain connects TRBV30 to TRBJ2-2, with 7 bases fitting TRBD1. From germline, CDR1 is GTSNPN and CDR2 SVGIG (reference sequence). J was trimmed by 5 bases and V by 0 bases; bases with no gene match: 9. This CDR3 has 16 amino acids. The CDR3 nucleotides read TGTGCCTGGAGTGTTATAGGCCCACAGGGGACCGGGGAGCTGTTTTTT. This encodes CAWSVIGPQGTGELFF.